A single T cell receptor beta chain is shown here with its context. Its antigen remains unknown. This sample was included in a study of T cells in localized non-small cell lung cancer. Findings and limits, study-wide: When the top 100 tumor clones were examined, a median about 60 of them also appeared in the adjacent lung, which was paired and uninvolved. Compared with tumor, uninvolved adjacent lung displayed greater T cell clonality, ranking highest overall. Elevated blood T cell density was associated with longer overall survival.

Method: immunoSEQ multiplex PCR; TCRdb's copy keeps in-frame clones and lacks some. The top ten hold about 17% of the sample, which has roughly 48,000 clones, around three quarters seen once. The V and J ends lost 1 base and 4 bases respectively, with 17 bases between them. This CDR3 region has 17 residues. CDR1 is LGHNA and CDR2 is YNFKEQ in the germline V gene. J is TRBJ1-3 and V is TRBV4-2, with a possible D match to TRBD1 (6 bases). The TCR was taken from a man aged 35-75 years with stage I squamous cell lung carcinoma. Material: peripheral blood, obtained before any cancer treatment. The CDR3 is CASSQGSSGVDGNTIYF. CDR3 nucleotide sequence: TGTGCCAGCAGCCAAGGGTCCTCAGGGGTGGACGGAAACACCATATATTTT.